This T cell receptor (beta chain) comes out of a study of T cell responses to AZD1222 COVID-19 vaccine. Study details: Pooled together were second doses at about 4 or about 12 weeks.

CDR1 is SGHNT, CDR2 YYREEE, per germline (reference sequence). V shed 3 bases and J 7 bases; nucleotides not matched to a gene: 5. The CDR3 sequence is 15 residues long. Sequencing used immunoSEQ multiplex PCR; TCRdb keeps in-frame clones, though not all of them. The table shows 150,000 to 200,000 clones, with 75% to 95% occurring only once. The sequencing here drew on peripheral blood, taken on day 0 of AZD1222 vaccination. This clonotype was obtained from an adult in good health. This sequence joins TRBV5-4 and TRBJ2-3; TRBD2 agrees at 13 bases. CDR3 bases: TGTGCCAGCAGCTCCTGGACTAGCGGGGGAAATACGCAGTATTTT. This codes for CASSSWTSGGNTQYF. The whole variable domain, filled in from reference TRBV5-4 and TRBJ2-3, reads ETGVTQSPTHLIKTRGQQVTLRCSSQSGHNTVSWYQQALGQGPQFIFQYYREEENGRGNFPPRFSGLQFPNYSSELNVNALELDDSALYLCASSSWTSGGNTQYFGPGTRLTVL.